Presented here are 14 T cell receptor beta chains from one specimen sequenced in a study of shared clonotypes between healthy human individuals. TCRdb's table, derived via immunoSEQ multiplex PCR, lists solely in-frame clones and lacks some. The table has approximately 500,000 clones, less than 96% seen once. Sample: naive CD4+ T cells sorted from blood. The sample's subset: CD45RA+ positively selected. These receptors were taken from a woman aged 30 to 39 in good health.

The rearrangement joins TRBV7-2 to TRBJ2-7; D might be TRBD2 (5 bases). V dropped 2 bases and J dropped 0 bases, with 11 bases sitting between them. The CDR3 runs 15 residues. Germline CDR1 and CDR2: SGHTA and FQGNSA. The CDR3 DNA is TGTGCCAGCAGCTTACGAGGTGGGAGCTCCTACGAGCAGTACTTC. Amino acid sequence: CASSLRGGSSYEQYF.

The genes are TRBV28 and TRBJ1-5; D might be TRBD1 (5 bases). Deletions cut 6 bases from V and 11 bases from J, with 14 bases between. From germline, CDR1 is MDHEN and CDR2 SYDVKM. The CDR3 is 12 residues long. CDR3: CASSLPGEAQHF. CDR3 in DNA: TGTGCCAGCAGCTTACCGGGGGAGGCCCAGCATTTT.

The chain carries TRBV5-1 and TRBJ1-2; D remains unclear. The CDR3 length is 13 residues. V gave up 3 bases and J gave up 4 bases, with 10 bases separating them. Per the germline V gene, CDR1 is SGHRS and CDR2 is YFSETQ. In DNA, the CDR3 is TGCGCCAGCAGCTCGGGATCCGGCTATGGCTACACCTTC. Its translation is CASSSGSGYGYTF.

V gene TRBV10-1 combines with J gene TRBJ2-7; the D call may be TRBD1 or TRBD2 (5 bases each). Germline loops: CDR1 WNHNN, CDR2 SYGVQD (reference sequence). V shed 4 bases and J shed 4 bases, with 11 bases lying between them. The CDR3 sequence is 13 residues long. The CDR3 reads CASSGGPGYEQYF. DNA of the CDR3: TGCGCCAGCAGTGGAGGGCCAGGGTACGAGCAGTACTTC.

This chain connects TRBV5-1 to TRBJ2-3, with 11 bases fitting TRBD1. The CDR3 covers 16 residues. The ends lost 7 bases at V and 6 bases at J; junction bases unmatched: 13. Germline V gene sequence: CDR1 SGHRS, CDR2 YFSETQ. The CDR3 is CASLLGSGQGVDTQYF. CDR3 nucleotide sequence: TGCGCCAGCTTGCTTGGTTCGGGACAGGGGGTGGATACGCAGTATTTT.

The chain links TRBV29-1 to TRBJ2-2; no reliable D call. V gave up 4 bases and J gave up 3 bases, with 6 bases separating them. The CDR3 spans 12 residues. Germline-derived CDR1 and CDR2 are SQVTM and ANQGSEA. CDR3 in amino acids: CSVVRDTGELFF. The CDR3 coding sequence is TGCAGCGTTGTAAGGGACACCGGGGAGCTGTTTTTT.

The chain recombines TRBV7-8 with TRBJ2-5; 7 nucleotides agree with TRBD2. The CDR3 consists of 12 residues. CDR1 is SGHVS, CDR2 FQNEAQ, per germline. The trim removed 8 bases at V and 5 bases at J, leaving 5 bases unmatched. The DNA of the CDR3 is TGTGCCAGCGGGCTCGGGGGGGAGACCCAGTACTTC. Encoded protein: CASGLGGETQYF.

This chain uses TRBV11-2 with TRBJ1-6; 9 nucleotides align to TRBD1. This CDR3 has 16 residues. Per the germline V gene, CDR1 is SGHAT and CDR2 is FQNNGV. The J segment lost 9 bases and the V segment lost 7 bases, leaving 13 bases of the junction unmatched. CDR3 nucleotide sequence: TGTGCCAGCACCACCGGGGTGGGGACAGGGCTTTCACCCCTCCACTTT. It yields the protein CASTTGVGTGLSPLHF.

The chain couples TRBV19 to TRBJ2-3, with D maybe TRBD2 (6 bases). The CDR3 totals 13 residues. V shed 2 bases and J shed 6 bases, with 9 bases lying between them. The germline gives CDR1 LNHDA, CDR2 SQIVND (reference sequence). The CDR3 DNA reads TGTGCCAGTAGTATACGGGGGATGGATACGCAGTATTTT. Encoded protein: CASSIRGMDTQYF.

The chain is built from TRBV27 and TRBJ2-5; the D is unclear. The assigned J gene may be wrong: the sequence end matches TRBJ2-7 better. CDR3 length: 16 residues. Germline V gene data show CDR1 as MNHEY and CDR2 as SMNVEV (reference sequence). The CDR3 spells CASSLSVSTASYEQYF. The CDR3 DNA reads as TGTGCCAGCAGTTTATCGGTGTCGACGGCCTCCTACGAGCAGTACTTC.

This chain links TRBV19 with TRBJ1-2; perhaps TRBD1 as D (5 bases). V was pared by 7 bases and J by 2 bases, with 11 bases between. CDR1 and CDR2 from the germline V gene are LNHDA and SQIVND (reference sequence). The CDR3 consists of 13 residues. The CDR3 DNA reads as TGTGCCAGTAATCTCCGGGACAACTATGGCTACACCTTC. Amino acids: CASNLRDNYGYTF.

V gene TRBV30 combines with J gene TRBJ2-1; no clear D gene. V was clipped by 3 bases and J by 0 bases, with 6 bases between them. The CDR3 extends over 13 amino acids. Germline V gives CDR1 GTSNPN, CDR2 SVGIG (reference sequence). In nucleotides, the CDR3 is TGTGCCTGGAGGTTGGGCTCCTACAATGAGCAGTTCTTC. Protein: CAWRLGSYNEQFF.

The chain couples TRBV11-2 to TRBJ2-7, with 7 bases identical to TRBD1. V shed 4 bases and J 12 bases; nucleotides not matched to a gene: 12. CDR1 is SGHAT, CDR2 FQNNGV, per germline. This CDR3 is 13 amino acids long. CDR3 residues: CASSSGLPTGLYF. The CDR3 DNA is TGTGCCAGCAGCTCGGGGTTACCGACAGGGTTGTACTTC.

The rearrangement uses TRBV28 and TRBJ1-4; D ambiguous. The CDR3 runs 13 residues. CDR1 MDHEN and CDR2 SYDVKM come from the germline V gene. The V gene lost 8 bases and the J gene lost 4 bases, with 11 bases spanning the gap. The CDR3 protein is CASGISINEKLFF. CDR3 nucleotides: TGTGCCAGCGGGATCAGCATTAATGAAAAACTGTTTTTT.